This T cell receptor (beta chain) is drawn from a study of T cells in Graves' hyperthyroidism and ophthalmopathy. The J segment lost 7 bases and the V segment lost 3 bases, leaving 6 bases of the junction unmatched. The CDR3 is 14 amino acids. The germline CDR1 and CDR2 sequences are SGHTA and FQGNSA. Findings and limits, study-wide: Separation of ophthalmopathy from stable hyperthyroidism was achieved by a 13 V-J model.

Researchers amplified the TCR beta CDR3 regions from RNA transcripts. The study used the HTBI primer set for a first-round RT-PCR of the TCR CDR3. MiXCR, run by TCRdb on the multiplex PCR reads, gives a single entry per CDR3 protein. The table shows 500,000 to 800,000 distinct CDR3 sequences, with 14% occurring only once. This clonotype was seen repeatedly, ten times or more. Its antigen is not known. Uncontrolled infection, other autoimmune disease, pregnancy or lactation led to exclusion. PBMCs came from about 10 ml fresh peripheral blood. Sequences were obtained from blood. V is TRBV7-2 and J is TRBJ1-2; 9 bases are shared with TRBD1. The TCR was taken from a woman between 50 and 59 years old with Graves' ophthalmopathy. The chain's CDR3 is CASSFWGQGGGYTF. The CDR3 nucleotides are TGTGCCAGCAGCTTCTGGGGACAGGGTGGTGGCTACACCTTC.